What follows is one T cell receptor (beta chain) and its context. Its matching antigen is unknown. This specimen belongs to a study of T cell responses to AZD1222 COVID-19 vaccine. Study-level findings and limits: Researchers report vaccine-associated CD4 TCRs spanning spike, with dominance at 160-218 and 743-854. In a largely white British group with more females than males, clonal diversity was possibly underestimated. No day 14 peak samples; only post-peak repertoires were characterized. Compared with day 0, the breadth and depth of the Spike-specific TCR repertoire rose significantly after two doses of AZD1222.

Here immunoSEQ multiplex PCR was the method, and the copy in TCRdb shows in-frame clones only, minus some. The profile shows 35,000 or so clones, roughly 91% of them singletons. CDR3 size: 16 residues. V lost 0 bases, J lost 1 base, and 7 bases lay in between. From germline, CDR1 is MNHEY and CDR2 SVGAGI. The receptor's source is an adult in good health. Here the sequenced sample was peripheral blood, taken on day 0 of AZD1222 vaccination. The chain has TRBV6-5 and TRBJ2-6; D is unresolved. The CDR3 here is CASSYSGNSGANVLTF. CDR3 in DNA: TGTGCCAGCAGTTACTCCGGAAATTCTGGGGCCAACGTCCTGACTTTC.